The clone carrying this T cell receptor beta chain was picked up one time. Its antigen is as yet unknown. Sequencing used immunoSEQ multiplex PCR; TCRdb keeps in-frame clones, though not all of them. The table records almost 90,000 clones, 86% of them present only once. These data belong to a study of T cell repertoires and HLA-DP antigens. The CDR3 contains 15 residues. Trimming took 3 bases from V and 4 from J, leaving 16 bases between them. CDR1 and CDR2 from the germline V gene are SGDLS and YYNGEE. The TCR originated in a man aged 45 to 65 in good health and CMV-seronegative. The chain combines TRBV9 with TRBJ2-5, with D perhaps assigned TRBD1 or TRBD2 (7 bases each). The sequencing input was CD4+ T cells from PBMCs. The CDR3 region is CASSGDSGKRETQYF. CDR3 DNA: TGTGCCAGCAGCGGGGACAGCGGGAAACGAGAGACCCAGTACTTC.